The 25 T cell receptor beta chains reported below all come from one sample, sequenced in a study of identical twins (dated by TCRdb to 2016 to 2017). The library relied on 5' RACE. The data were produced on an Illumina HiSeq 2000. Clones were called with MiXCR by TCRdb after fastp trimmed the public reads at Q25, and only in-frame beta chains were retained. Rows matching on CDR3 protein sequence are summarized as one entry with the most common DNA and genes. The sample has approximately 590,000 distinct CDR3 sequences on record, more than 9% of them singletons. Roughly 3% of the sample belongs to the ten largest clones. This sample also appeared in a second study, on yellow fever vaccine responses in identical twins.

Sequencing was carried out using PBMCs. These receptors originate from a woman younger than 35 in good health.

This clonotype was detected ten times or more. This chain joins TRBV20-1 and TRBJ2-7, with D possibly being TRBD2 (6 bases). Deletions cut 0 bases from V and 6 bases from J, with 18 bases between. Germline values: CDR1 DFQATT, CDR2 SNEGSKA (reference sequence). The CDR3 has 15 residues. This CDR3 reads CSARDLGSGAGEQYF. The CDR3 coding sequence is TGCAGTGCTAGAGATCTCGGGTCGGGAGCCGGCGAGCAGTACTTC.

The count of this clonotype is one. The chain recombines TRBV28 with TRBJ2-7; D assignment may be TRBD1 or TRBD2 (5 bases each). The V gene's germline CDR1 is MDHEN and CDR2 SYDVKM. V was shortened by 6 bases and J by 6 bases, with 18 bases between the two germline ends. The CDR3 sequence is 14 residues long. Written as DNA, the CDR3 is TGTGCCAGCAGGTCCACCGGGGCGAGGGGCGAGCAGTACTTC. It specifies CASRSTGARGEQYF.

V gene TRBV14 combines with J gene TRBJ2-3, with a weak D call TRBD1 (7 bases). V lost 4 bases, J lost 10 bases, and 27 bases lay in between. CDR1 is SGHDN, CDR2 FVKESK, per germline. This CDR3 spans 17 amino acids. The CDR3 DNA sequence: TGTGCCAGCAGCCTCTCCCCCCAGGGGGGCCCGAGCTACGCGCAGTATTTT. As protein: CASSLSPQGGPSYAQYF.

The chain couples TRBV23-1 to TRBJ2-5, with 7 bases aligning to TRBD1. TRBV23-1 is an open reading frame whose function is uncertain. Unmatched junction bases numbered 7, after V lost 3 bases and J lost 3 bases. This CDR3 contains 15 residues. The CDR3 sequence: CASSQRRDREETQYF. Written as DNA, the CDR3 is TGCGCCAGCAGTCAGCGCCGGGACAGAGAAGAGACCCAGTACTTC.

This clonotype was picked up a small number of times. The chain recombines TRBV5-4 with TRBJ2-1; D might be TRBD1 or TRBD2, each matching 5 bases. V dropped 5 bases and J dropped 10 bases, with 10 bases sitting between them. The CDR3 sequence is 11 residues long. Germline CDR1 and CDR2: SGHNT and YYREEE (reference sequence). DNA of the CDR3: TGTGCCAGCAGGGCCGGGACGGAGCAGTTCTTC. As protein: CASRAGTEQFF. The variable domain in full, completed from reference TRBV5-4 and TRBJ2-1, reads ETGVTQSPTHLIKTRGQQVTLRCSSQSGHNTVSWYQQALGQGPQFIFQYYREEENGRGNFPPRFSGLQFPNYSSELNVNALELDDSALYLCASRAGTEQFFGPGTRLTVL.

This chain's CDR3 is CASSLIPRNQPQHF. CDR3 nucleotides: TGTGCCAGCAGCTTAATCCCCCGCAATCAGCCCCAGCATTTT. The J gene is TRBJ1-5, the V gene TRBV7-2; D is ambiguous. Germline CDR1 reads SGHTA; CDR2 reads FQGNSA. V shed 2 bases and J shed 2 bases, with 7 bases lying between them. This CDR3 comprises 14 residues.

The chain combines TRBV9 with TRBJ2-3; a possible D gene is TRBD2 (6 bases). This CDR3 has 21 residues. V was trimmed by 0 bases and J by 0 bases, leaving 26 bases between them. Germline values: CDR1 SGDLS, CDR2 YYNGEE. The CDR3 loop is CASSVGLPRSGGLYSTDTQYF. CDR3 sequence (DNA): TGTGCCAGCAGCGTAGGTCTTCCGCGATCCGGGGGACTGTATAGCACAGATACGCAGTATTTT.

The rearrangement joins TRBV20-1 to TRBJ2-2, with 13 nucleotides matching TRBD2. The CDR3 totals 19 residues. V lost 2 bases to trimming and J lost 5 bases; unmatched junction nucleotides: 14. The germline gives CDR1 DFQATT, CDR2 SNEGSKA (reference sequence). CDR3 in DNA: TGCAGTGCTAGAACCCCCGGGACTAGCGGGGTCCTGGGGACCGGGGAGCTGTTTTTT. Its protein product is CSARTPGTSGVLGTGELFF.

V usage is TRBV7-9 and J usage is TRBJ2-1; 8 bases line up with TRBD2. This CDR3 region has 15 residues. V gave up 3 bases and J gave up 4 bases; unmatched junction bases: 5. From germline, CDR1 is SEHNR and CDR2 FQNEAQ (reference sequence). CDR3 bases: TGTGCCAGCAGCTTTCTGACTAGCGAGTACAATGAGCAGTTCTTC. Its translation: CASSFLTSEYNEQFF. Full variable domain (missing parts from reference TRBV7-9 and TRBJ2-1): DTGVSQNPRHKITKRGQNVTFRCDPISEHNRLYWYRQTLGQGPEFLTYFQNEAQLEKSRLLSDRFSAERPKGSFSTLEIQRTEQGDSAMYLCASSFLTSEYNEQFFGPGTRLTVL.

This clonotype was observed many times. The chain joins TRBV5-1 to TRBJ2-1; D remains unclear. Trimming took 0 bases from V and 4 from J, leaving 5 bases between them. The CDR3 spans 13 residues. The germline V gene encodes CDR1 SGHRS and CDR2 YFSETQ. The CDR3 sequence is CASSLAWYNEQFF. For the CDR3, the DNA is TGCGCCAGCAGCTTGGCCTGGTACAATGAGCAGTTCTTC.

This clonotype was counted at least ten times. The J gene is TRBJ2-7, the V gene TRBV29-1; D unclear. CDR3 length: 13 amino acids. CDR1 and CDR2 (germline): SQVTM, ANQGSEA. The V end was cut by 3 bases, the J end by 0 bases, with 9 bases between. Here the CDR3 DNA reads TGCAGCGTTGAGAAAAGTAACTCCTACGAGCAGTACTTC. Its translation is CSVEKSNSYEQYF.

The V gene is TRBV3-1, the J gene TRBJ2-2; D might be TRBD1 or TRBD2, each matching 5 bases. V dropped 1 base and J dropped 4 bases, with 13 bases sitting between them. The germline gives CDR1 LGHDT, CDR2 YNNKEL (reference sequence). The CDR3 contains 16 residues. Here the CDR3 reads CASSQGGSLSTGELFF. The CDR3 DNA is TGTGCCAGCAGCCAAGGGGGGTCTCTGAGCACCGGGGAGCTGTTTTTT.

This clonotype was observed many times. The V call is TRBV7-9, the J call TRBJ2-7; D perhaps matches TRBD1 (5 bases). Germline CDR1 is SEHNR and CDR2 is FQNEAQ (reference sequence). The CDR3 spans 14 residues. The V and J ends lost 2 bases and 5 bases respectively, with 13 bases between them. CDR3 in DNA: TGTGCCAGCAGCTTAATGGTTCAGGGCCACGAGCAGTACTTC. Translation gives CASSLMVQGHEQYF.

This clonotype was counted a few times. DNA of the CDR3: TGTGCCAGCAGCTCGGCCCCGTTACTAGGCACGCAGTATTTT. Amino acid sequence: CASSSAPLLGTQYF. The J gene is TRBJ2-3, the V gene TRBV7-2; D might be TRBD2 (5 bases). V was shortened by 4 bases and J by 9 bases, with 17 bases between the two germline ends. This CDR3 spans 14 amino acids. Germline values: CDR1 SGHTA, CDR2 FQGNSA.

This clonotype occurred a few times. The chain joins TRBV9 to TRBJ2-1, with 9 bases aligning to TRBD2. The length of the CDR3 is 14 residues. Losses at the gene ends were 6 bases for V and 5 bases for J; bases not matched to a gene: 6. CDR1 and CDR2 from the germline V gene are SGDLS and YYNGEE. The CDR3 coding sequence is TGTGCCAGCAATGAAGCGGGGGGCGACAATGAGCAGTTCTTC. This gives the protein CASNEAGGDNEQFF. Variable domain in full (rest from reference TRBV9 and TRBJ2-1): DSGVTQTPKHLITATGQRVTLRCSPRSGDLSVYWYQQSLDQGLQFLIQYYNGEERAKGNILERFSAQQFPDLHSELNLSSLELGDSALYFCASNEAGGDNEQFFGPGTRLTVL.

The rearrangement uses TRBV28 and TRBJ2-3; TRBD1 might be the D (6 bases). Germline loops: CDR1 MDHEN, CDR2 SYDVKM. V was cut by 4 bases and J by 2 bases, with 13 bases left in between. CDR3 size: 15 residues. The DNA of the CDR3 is TGTGCCAGCAGTTCCATCACAGGGTTCACAGATACGCAGTATTTT. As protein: CASSSITGFTDTQYF.

The DNA of the CDR3 is TGTGCCAGCAGCCCGGACTTAGCCTACGAGCAGTACTTC. Translated: CASSPDLAYEQYF. This sequence joins TRBV7-8 and TRBJ2-7; TRBD2 might be the D (5 bases). V was clipped by 5 bases and J by 2 bases, with 10 bases between them. Per germline, CDR1 SGHVS and CDR2 FQNEAQ. The CDR3 contains 13 residues.

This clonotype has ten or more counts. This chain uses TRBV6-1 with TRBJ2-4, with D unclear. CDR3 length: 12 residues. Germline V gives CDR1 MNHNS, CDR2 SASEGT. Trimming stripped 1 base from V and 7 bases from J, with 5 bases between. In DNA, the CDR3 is TGTGCCAGCAGTGAAGAAGGGAACATTCAGTACTTC. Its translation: CASSEEGNIQYF.

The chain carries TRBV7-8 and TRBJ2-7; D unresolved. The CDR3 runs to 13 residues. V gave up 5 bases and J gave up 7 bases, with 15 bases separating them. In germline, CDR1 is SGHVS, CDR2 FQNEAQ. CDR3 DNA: TGTGCCAGCAGCCCCCCCGTCGTGTGGGAGCAGTACTTC. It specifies CASSPPVVWEQYF.

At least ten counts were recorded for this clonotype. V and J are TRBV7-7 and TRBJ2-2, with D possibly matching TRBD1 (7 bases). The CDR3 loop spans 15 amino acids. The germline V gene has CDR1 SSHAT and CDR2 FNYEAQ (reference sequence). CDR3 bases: TGTGCTAGCGGACGGGACAGCGCGAACACCGGGGAGCTGTTTTTT. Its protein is CASGRDSANTGELFF.

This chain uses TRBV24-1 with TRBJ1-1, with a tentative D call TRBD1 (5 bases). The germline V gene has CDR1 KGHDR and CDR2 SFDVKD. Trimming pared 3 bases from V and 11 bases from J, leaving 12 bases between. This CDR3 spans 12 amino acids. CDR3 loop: CATSDGRVGAFF. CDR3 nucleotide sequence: TGTGCCACCAGTGATGGCAGGGTAGGGGCTTTCTTT.

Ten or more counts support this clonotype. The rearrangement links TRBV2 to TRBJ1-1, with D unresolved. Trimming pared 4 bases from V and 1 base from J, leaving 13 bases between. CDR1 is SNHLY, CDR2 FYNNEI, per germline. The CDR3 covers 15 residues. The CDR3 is CASSGGGNSNTEAFF. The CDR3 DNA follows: TGTGCCAGCAGTGGGGGTGGGAATTCGAACACTGAAGCTTTCTTT.

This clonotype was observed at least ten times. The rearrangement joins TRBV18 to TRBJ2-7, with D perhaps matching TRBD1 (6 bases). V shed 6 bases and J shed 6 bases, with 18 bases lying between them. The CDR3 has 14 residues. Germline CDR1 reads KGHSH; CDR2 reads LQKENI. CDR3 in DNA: TGTGCCAGCTCGCAGGACAGTCGGATCGGCGAGCAGTACTTC. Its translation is CASSQDSRIGEQYF.

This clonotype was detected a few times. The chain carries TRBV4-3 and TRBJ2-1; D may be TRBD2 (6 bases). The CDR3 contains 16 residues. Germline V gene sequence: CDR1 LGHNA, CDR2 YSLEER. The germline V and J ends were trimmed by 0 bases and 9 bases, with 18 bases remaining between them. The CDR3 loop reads CASSQDPRSLGGEQFF. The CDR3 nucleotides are TGCGCCAGCAGCCAAGATCCTCGGTCCCTCGGGGGTGAGCAGTTCTTC.

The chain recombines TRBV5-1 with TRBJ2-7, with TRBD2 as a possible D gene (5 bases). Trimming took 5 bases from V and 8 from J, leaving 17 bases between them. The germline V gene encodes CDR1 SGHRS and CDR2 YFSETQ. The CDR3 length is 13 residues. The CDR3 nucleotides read TGCGCCAGCAGGCCAGCGGATCTCTTTCAGCAGTACTTC. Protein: CASRPADLFQQYF.